The 25 T cell receptor beta chains listed next were all sequenced from one sample in a study of T cell changes during pregnancy in multiple sclerosis. The repertoire was sequenced with immunoSEQ multiplex PCR; TCRdb's copy has only in-frame clones and lacks some. The sample yields under 45,000 clones, 70% to 90% seen once. The specimen comprised CD8+ T cells from peripheral blood mononuclear cells, sampled in the first trimester of pregnancy. Every receptor here comes from a female donor with multiple sclerosis, enrolled in a pregnancy study.

The rearrangement joins TRBV27 to TRBJ1-1; 10 nucleotides align to TRBD1. This CDR3 is built from 15 residues. Trimming at V came to 7 bases and at J to 6 bases, leaving 11 bases not matched to a gene. In germline, CDR1 is MNHEY, CDR2 SMNVEV (reference sequence). CDR3 bases: TGTGCCAGCATCAATATGCCCGGGACAGGGGCTGAAGCTTTCTTT. The encoded protein is CASINMPGTGAEAFF.

CDR3 bases: TGTGCCAGCAGCGCCTCGGTAGCGGGAACCAATGAGCAGTTCTTC. Amino acids: CASSASVAGTNEQFF. The gene calls are TRBV9 and TRBJ2-1, with TRBD2 identical over 8 bases. The CDR3 extends over 15 amino acids. CDR1 and CDR2 from the germline V gene are SGDLS and YYNGEE. V was pared by 3 bases and J by 6 bases, with 8 bases of the junction left unmatched.

This chain links TRBV6-5 with TRBJ2-3; the match to TRBD1 covers 10 bases. The CDR3 is 16 amino acids. Germline-derived CDR1 and CDR2 are MNHEY and SVGAGI. Losses at the gene ends were 4 bases for V and 3 bases for J; bases not matched to a gene: 7. This CDR3 reads CASSLGQGFRTDTQYF. The CDR3 nucleotides are TGTGCCAGCAGTTTGGGACAGGGGTTCAGAACAGATACGCAGTATTTT.

Remarks on this clone: Sequence at one end of the junction differs from germline and may be a read error. The J gene is TRBJ1-2, the V gene TRBV11-1; weak D call: TRBD1 (5 bases). This CDR3 has 16 residues. The germline V gene has CDR1 SGHAT and CDR2 FQDESV (reference sequence). Here the CDR3 DNA reads TGTGCCAGCAGCTTAGCGATGGGGCCGAGGGACTATGGCCACACCTTC. This codes for CASSLAMGPRDYGHTF.

Comment on this clone: The germline gene is not matched at one end of the junction; a read error may be the cause. The chain couples TRBV19 to TRBJ2-3, with 9 bases aligning to TRBD2. Germline CDR1 and CDR2: LNHDA and SQIVND (reference sequence). The CDR3 runs 14 residues. The CDR3 reads CASRSTGDSGGRDF. In DNA, the CDR3 is TGTGCCAGTAGGTCCACCGGGGATAGCGGGGGCCGGGATTTT. The variable domain in full, completed from reference TRBV19 and TRBJ2-3, reads DGGITQSPKYLFRKEGQNVTLSCEQNLNHDAMYWYRQDPGQGLRLIYYSQIVNDFQKGDIAEGYSVSREKKESFPLTVTSAQKNPTAFYLCASRSTGDSGGRDFGPGTRLTVL.

The chain recombines TRBV9 with TRBJ1-1; D gene ambiguous. Germline-derived CDR1 and CDR2 are SGDLS and YYNGEE. V lost 4 bases to trimming and J lost 2 bases, with 3 bases between them. This CDR3 comprises 11 residues. In DNA form, the CDR3 reads TGTGCCAGCAGCTCAAACACTGAAGCTTTCTTT. Protein sequence: CASSSNTEAFF.

This clone was seen a single time. The CDR3 DNA reads as TGCGCCAGCAGCACGGGGGACAACACCGGGGAGCTGTTTTTT. Its translation is CASSTGDNTGELFF. This chain joins TRBV5-1 and TRBJ2-2; D is possibly TRBD2 (6 bases). The CDR3 is made up of 14 amino acids. Trimming shortened V by 4 bases and J by 2 bases, and 9 bases separated the two germline ends. From germline, CDR1 is SGHRS and CDR2 YFSETQ.

This clone was seen a few times. The V and J genes are TRBV4-3 and TRBJ1-1, with D perhaps matching TRBD1 (5 bases). The V end lost 1 base, the J end lost 5 bases, and 11 bases lay between the germline ends. Per germline, CDR1 LGHNA and CDR2 YSLEER. There are 14 residues in the CDR3. For the CDR3, the DNA is TGCGCCAGCAGCCAAGCTCGGGGGAGGACTGAAGCTTTCTTT. This sequence encodes CASSQARGRTEAFF.

The chain carries TRBV5-1 and TRBJ2-1, with 7 bases aligning to TRBD1. The ends lost 5 bases at V and 5 bases at J; junction bases unmatched: 4. Germline CDR1 reads SGHRS; CDR2 reads YFSETQ. CDR3 size: 13 residues. The CDR3 nucleotides are TGCGCCAGCAGAACCGGGACAGACAATGAGCAGTTCTTC. This gives the protein CASRTGTDNEQFF.

The V call is TRBV19, the J call TRBJ1-1; 8 nucleotides align to TRBD1. The length of the CDR3 is 12 residues. Germline V gene sequence: CDR1 LNHDA, CDR2 SQIVND (reference sequence). The trim removed 9 bases at V and 4 bases at J, leaving 4 bases unmatched. CDR3 region: CASLTGGTEAFF. The CDR3 bases are TGTGCCAGCCTAACAGGGGGCACTGAAGCTTTCTTT.

V gene TRBV6-5 combines with J gene TRBJ2-1; 7 bases are shared with TRBD2. In germline, CDR1 is MNHEY, CDR2 SVGAGI. V dropped 2 bases and J dropped 3; count of bases not matched to a gene: 1. This CDR3 region has 14 residues. CDR3 amino acids: CASSYTSDYNEQFF. The CDR3 DNA follows: TGTGCCAGCAGTTACACTAGCGACTACAATGAGCAGTTCTTC.

The chain is built from TRBV7-9 and TRBJ2-7, with 8 bases fitting TRBD1. This CDR3 comprises 14 residues. Germline V CDR1 and CDR2: SEHNR, FQNEAQ (reference sequence). V dropped 4 bases and J dropped 2; count of bases not matched to a gene: 4. CDR3 protein: CASSWTGSPYEQYF. CDR3 nucleotides: TGTGCCAGCAGCTGGACAGGGTCTCCCTACGAGCAGTACTTC.

This clone was seen more than once but under ten times. V is TRBV6-4 and J is TRBJ2-1, with TRBD2 matching over 15 bases. After removal of 3 bases from V and 7 bases from J, the junction contained 1 base not matched to a gene. The germline V gene has CDR1 MRHNA and CDR2 SNTAGT. This CDR3 has 15 residues. DNA of the CDR3: TGTGCCAGCAGTGAGGGACTAGCGGGGGGAAATGAGCAGTTCTTC. Its protein product is CASSEGLAGGNEQFF.

The chain has TRBV5-4 and TRBJ1-1, with 11 positions matching TRBD1. The V segment lost 3 bases and the J segment 4 bases; nucleotides outside the gene matches: 5. Germline V gene sequence: CDR1 SGHNT, CDR2 YYREEE (reference sequence). This CDR3 has 15 amino acids. CDR3 DNA: TGTGCCAGCAGCTCACTAGGGACAGGGGGCACTGAAGCTTTCTTT. This codes for CASSSLGTGGTEAFF.

This clone was recorded a few times. The chain has TRBV10-3 and TRBJ1-2; weak D call: TRBD1 (5 bases). Germline CDR1 is ENHRY and CDR2 is SYGVKD. V shed 2 bases and J shed 4 bases, with 11 bases lying between them. The CDR3 is made up of 14 amino acids. Written as DNA, the CDR3 is TGTGCCATCAGTGAGGCCGGAGGGGCCTATGGCTACACCTTC. This encodes CAISEAGGAYGYTF.

The chain uses TRBV7-3 and TRBJ2-1; 7 bases are a match to TRBD2. CDR3 length: 16 residues. After removal of 5 bases from V and 3 bases from J, the junction contained 10 bases not matched to a gene. Germline loops: CDR1 SGHTA, CDR2 FQGTGA. CDR3 DNA sequence: TGTGCCAGCAGCATTTCCGGGACTACCTACTACAATGAGCAGTTCTTC. Its protein product is CASSISGTTYYNEQFF.

The chain carries TRBV6-4 and TRBJ2-3; TRBD2 matches 9 bases. V was pared by 0 bases and J by 4 bases, with 8 bases of the junction left unmatched. The CDR3 sequence is 17 residues long. CDR1 and CDR2 (germline): MRHNA, SNTAGT. This CDR3 is CASSDSQGSGGSDTQYF. The CDR3 DNA reads as TGTGCCAGCAGTGACTCTCAGGGTAGCGGGGGCTCAGATACGCAGTATTTT.

V gene TRBV27 combines with J gene TRBJ1-1; the D is unclear. Deletions cut 6 bases from V and 4 bases from J, with 9 bases between. CDR1 is MNHEY, CDR2 SMNVEV, per germline (reference sequence). The CDR3 covers 12 residues. The DNA of the CDR3 is TGTGCCAGCAGACATAAAAGCACTGAAGCTTTCTTT. Its protein is CASRHKSTEAFF.

The chain employs TRBV7-9 and TRBJ2-1; TRBD2 matches 9 bases. Germline V gives CDR1 SEHNR, CDR2 FQNEAQ (reference sequence). Trimming took 7 bases from V and 5 from J; bases not matched to a gene: 12. The CDR3 runs 16 residues. This chain's CDR3 is CASIPGIAGAHNEQFF. CDR3 in DNA: TGTGCCAGCATCCCGGGGATAGCGGGGGCACACAATGAGCAGTTCTTC.

V and J are TRBV10-3 and TRBJ1-2, with a possible D match to TRBD1 (5 bases). This CDR3 contains 15 residues. CDR1 is ENHRY and CDR2 is SYGVKD in the germline V gene. Trimming left V 0 bases short and J 1 base short, with 9 bases between. The CDR3 DNA reads as TGTGCCATCAGTGAGTCGATGGGGGGTAACTATGGCTACACCTTC. Its translation is CAISESMGGNYGYTF.

V usage is TRBV5-1 and J usage is TRBJ1-2; 9 nucleotides align to TRBD1. This CDR3 has 13 amino acids. Germline V gene lookup returns CDR1 SGHRS and CDR2 YFSETQ. V shed 5 bases and J 8 bases; nucleotides not matched to a gene: 7. The CDR3 region is CASRSGTGYGYTF. The CDR3 coding sequence is TGCGCCAGCAGGTCCGGGACAGGGTACGGCTACACCTTC.

The chain links TRBV5-6 to TRBJ1-4, with 8 positions matching TRBD1. Germline loops: CDR1 SGHDT, CDR2 YYEEEE. The trim removed 7 bases at V and 5 bases at J, leaving 1 base unmatched. This CDR3 is 12 amino acids long. The DNA of the CDR3 is TGTGCCAGCCGGACAGGGAATGAAAAACTGTTTTTT. Its translation is CASRTGNEKLFF.

In regard to this clone: This could be a read error, since a much larger clone is one nucleotide away. The V call is TRBV6-4, the J call TRBJ1-6; no definite D call. This CDR3 is 13 amino acids long. V was trimmed by 5 bases and J by 7 bases, leaving 9 bases between them. Germline loops: CDR1 MRHNA, CDR2 SNTAGT. The DNA for the CDR3 is TGTGCCAGCAGTAACAGCTCCAATTCACCCCTCCACTTT. It encodes CASSNSSNSPLHF.

This chain uses TRBV19 with TRBJ1-2; D gene ambiguous. CDR3 length: 14 amino acids. The germline V gene encodes CDR1 LNHDA and CDR2 SQIVND (reference sequence). V lost 3 bases to trimming and J lost 4 bases, with 12 bases between them. The CDR3 loop is CASSMGDYVYGYTF. CDR3 coding DNA: TGTGCCAGTAGTATGGGAGACTACGTCTATGGCTACACCTTC.

The chain is built from TRBV7-2 and TRBJ1-6; D is unresolved. The V and J ends lost 5 bases and 6 bases respectively, with 5 bases between them. CDR3 length: 12 amino acids. In germline, CDR1 is SGHTA, CDR2 FQGNSA. The CDR3 nucleotides read TGTGCCAGCAGCCCATTTAATTCACCCCTCCACTTT. This codes for CASSPFNSPLHF.